A selection of T cell receptor beta chains follows, all from one sample in a study of shared clonotypes between healthy human individuals. The assay was immunoSEQ multiplex PCR, and TCRdb's table has in-frame clones only and misses some. The sample carries nearly 2 million clones, over 85% recorded once. Material: naive CD8+ T cells sorted from blood. The origin of the receptors is a young man in good health. CDR3s include the opening cysteine and the closing phenylalanine or tryptophan. D genes are given only for firm matches. Clone size is not always given. Where it is, it says once, few, many or a class for expanded clones.

d_call	clone_size	v_call	j_call	cdr3_nt	cdr3_aa
-	-	TRBV4-3	TRBJ2-3	TGCGCCAGCAGCCAAGAAACTGTTAGCACAGATACGCAGTATTTT	CASSQETVSTDTQYF
-	-	TRBV27	TRBJ2-1	TGTGCCAGCAGTTCCTGGTCGGCGGGGAATGAGCAGTTCTTC	CASSSWSAGNEQFF
TRBD1	once	TRBV10-1	TRBJ1-1	TGCGCCAGCAGCGACACAGGGGCCACTGAAGCTTTCTTT	CASSDTGATEAFF
TRBD2	-	TRBV7-9	TRBJ2-3	TGTGCCAGCAGCCCTATGGGGGGGACCACAGATACGCAGTATTTT	CASSPMGGTTDTQYF
TRBD1	few	TRBV2	TRBJ1-1	TGTGCCAGCAGTGGACAGGGGGGCGCTGAAGCTTTCTTT	CASSGQGGAEAFF
-	-	TRBV9	TRBJ1-1	TGTGCCAGCTCCTCGGGGGGTTCGACTGAAGCTTTCTTT	CASSSGGSTEAFF
-	-	TRBV7-9	TRBJ2-5	TGTGCCAGCAGCTTGGATTCGGCGGTCGGGGAGACCCAGTACTTC	CASSLDSAVGETQYF
-	-	TRBV6-5	TRBJ2-7	TGTGCCAGCAGTTACTCCGATGACGTAGCTTCCTACGAGCAGTACTTC	CASSYSDDVASYEQYF
TRBD1	-	TRBV5-6	TRBJ1-5	TGTGCCAGCAGCTGGGGGACAGGGGGTCAGCCCCAGCATTTT	CASSWGTGGQPQHF
-	-	TRBV4-1	TRBJ1-2	TGCGCCAGCAGCCAAGACAGGCAAACTAACTATGGCTACACCTTC	CASSQDRQTNYGYTF
TRBD1	-	TRBV4-1	TRBJ2-7	TGCGCCAGCAGCCAAGATAGCGGACAGGGGTACGAGCAGTACTTC	CASSQDSGQGYEQYF
TRBD1	-	TRBV7-9	TRBJ2-5	TGTGCCAGCAGCTCACAGGGGAACCAAGAGACCCAGTACTTC	CASSSQGNQETQYF
TRBD1	once	TRBV28	TRBJ1-1	TGTGCCAGCAGACAAGACAGGGGGGCGGCTGAAGCTTTCTTT	CASRQDRGAAEAFF
TRBD2	-	TRBV7-9	TRBJ2-3	TGTGCCAGCAGCTACAGACTAGCGGGAGAGGCAGATACGCAGTATTTT	CASSYRLAGEADTQYF
-	-	TRBV13	TRBJ2-1	TGTGCCAGCAGCTTAGATGGTGTAGGCTACAATGAGCAGTTCTTC	CASSLDGVGYNEQFF
-	-	TRBV13	TRBJ1-6	TGTGCCAGCAGCTTAGGCGGAAGCTCCTATAATTCACCCCTCCACTTT	CASSLGGSSYNSPLHF
TRBD1	-	TRBV4-1	TRBJ2-3	TGCGCCAGCAGCCAGGGGACAGGGCCTGGGACGCAGTATTTT	CASSQGTGPGTQYF
TRBD2	once	TRBV6-5	TRBJ2-5	TGTGCCAGCAGGCCTACTAGCGGGGACTTAGAGACCCAGTACTTC	CASRPTSGDLETQYF
-	-	TRBV28	TRBJ1-1	TGTGCCAGCAGTGGTACCAGGGAGAGGAACACTGAAGCTTTCTTT	CASSGTRERNTEAFF
-	once	TRBV11-2	TRBJ2-7	TGTGCCAGCAGCTTTGGAGGGGGGCCGTTCGAGCAGTACTTC	CASSFGGGPFEQYF
TRBD1	once	TRBV7-8	TRBJ1-2	TGTGCCAGCAGCCCGACGACAGGGGTCTATGGCTACACCTTC	CASSPTTGVYGYTF
TRBD1	-	TRBV5-1	TRBJ2-7	TGCGCCAGCAGCTTGAAATACAGGGGAAGGTACGAGCAGTACTTC	CASSLKYRGRYEQYF
-	-	TRBV5-1	TRBJ1-6	TGCGCCAGCAGCTTAGGGGTGGAACGGTCACCCCTCCACTTT	CASSLGVERSPLHF
-	-	TRBV27	TRBJ2-1	TGTGCCAGCAGTTTATATTTTGCGGACCAGTACAATGAGCAGTTCTTC	CASSLYFADQYNEQFF
TRBD2	-	TRBV5-6	TRBJ2-3	TGTGCCAGCAGCCCTCAGGGAGGGGGCACAGATACGCAGTATTTT	CASSPQGGGTDTQYF
TRBD1	-	TRBV4-3	TRBJ2-5	TGCGCCAGCAGCCAGGGTCCTGGGACAGGGGGTGAGACCCAGTACTTC	CASSQGPGTGGETQYF
-	-	TRBV7-9	TRBJ1-1	TGTGCCAGCAGCTTAGTTTGGGGGGATAACACTGAAGCTTTCTTT	CASSLVWGDNTEAFF
TRBD2	-	TRBV5-1	TRBJ2-5	TGCGCCAGCAGCTTGGTTCGGACTAGCGGCTGGGAGACCCAGTACTTC	CASSLVRTSGWETQYF
TRBD1	-	TRBV5-1	TRBJ1-1	TGCGCCAGCAGTTTAACAGGGGGGATGAACACTGAAGCTTTCTTT	CASSLTGGMNTEAFF
-	-	TRBV9	TRBJ2-7	TGTGCCAGCAGCGTATCCGGGGTCTCTTCAGCCTACGAGCAGTACTTC	CASSVSGVSSAYEQYF
-	once	TRBV4-1	TRBJ2-2	TGCGCCAGCAGCCGGAATGGGGGAGCCACCGGGGAGCTGTTTTTT	CASSRNGGATGELFF
TRBD1	-	TRBV7-9	TRBJ2-7	TGTGCCAGCAGCTCGTCCAGGGGGCTCGACGAGCAGTACTTC	CASSSSRGLDEQYF
-	-	TRBV5-6	TRBJ1-1	TGTGCCAGCAGCCCCTCCCCCGAATTGAACACTGAAGCTTTCTTT	CASSPSPELNTEAFF
-	-	TRBV21-1	TRBJ2-4	TGTGCCAGCAGCACACAAGGGGATAAGGCCAAAAACATTCAGTACTTC	CASSTQGDKAKNIQYF
-	-	TRBV29-1	TRBJ2-1	TGCAGCGTTGATTACGGGGCCTACAATGAGCAGTTCTTC	CSVDYGAYNEQFF
-	-	TRBV6-6	TRBJ2-7	TGTGCCAGCAGTTACTCAGACACCTACGAGCAGTACTTC	CASSYSDTYEQYF
TRBD2	-	TRBV28	TRBJ2-7	TGTGCCAGCAGTTTAGGGCTAGCGGGCTACGAGCAGTACTTC	CASSLGLAGYEQYF
-	-	TRBV7-2	TRBJ2-3	TGTGCCAGCAGCCCTTCGGGAACAGATACGCAGTATTTT	CASSPSGTDTQYF
-	-	TRBV28	TRBJ1-3	TGTGCCAGCAGTTTCCCGGACAGCTCTGGAAACACCATATATTTT	CASSFPDSSGNTIYF
-	-	TRBV28	TRBJ1-4	TGTGCCAGCAACCGACAGGCCCCCGCGGAAAAACTGTTTTTT	CASNRQAPAEKLFF
TRBD1	-	TRBV19	TRBJ2-7	TGTGCCAGTAGTATTGGACAGGTCAGCTCCTACGAGCAGTACTTC	CASSIGQVSSYEQYF
-	-	TRBV18	TRBJ2-2	TGTGCCAGCTCAAAATCTAACCTACCGAACACCGGGGAGCTGTTTTTT	CASSKSNLPNTGELFF
-	-	TRBV5-4	TRBJ1-4	TGTGCCAGCAGCTCGGACCATGGGGACCCAAGTGAAAAACTGTTTTTT	CASSSDHGDPSEKLFF
TRBD1	few	TRBV4-1	TRBJ1-1	TGCGCCAGCAGCCAGGCGTTGACAGGGGACACTGAAGCTTTCTTT	CASSQALTGDTEAFF
TRBD1	-	TRBV5-4	TRBJ2-3	TGTGCCAGCAGCTCCTGGACAGGGGAATGGGCAGATACGCAGTATTTT	CASSSWTGEWADTQYF
-	-	TRBV5-1	TRBJ2-2	TGCGCCAGCAGCGGGGGGATGTCCGGGGAGCTGTTTTTT	CASSGGMSGELFF
-	-	TRBV28	TRBJ1-5	TGTGCCAGCAGTCCAGGTCATAGCAATCAGCCCCAGCATTTT	CASSPGHSNQPQHF
-	-	TRBV21-1	TRBJ1-5	TGTGCCAGCAGCAACGATGGCAGGGTATATCAGCCCCAGCATTTT	CASSNDGRVYQPQHF
-	-	TRBV6-6	TRBJ2-5	TGTGCCAGCAGTTACCACGAGACCCAGTACTTC	CASSYHETQYF
TRBD2	-	TRBV9	TRBJ2-1	TGTGCCAGCAGCTCACCCGGGACTAGCGGGAGCGATGAGCAGTTCTTC	CASSSPGTSGSDEQFF
-	-	TRBV12-5	TRBJ2-2	TGTGCTAGTGGTGGGATACATAGCTACGGGGCGTCCGGGGAGCTGTTTTTT	CASGGIHSYGASGELFF
-	-	TRBV7-9	TRBJ2-5	TGTGCCAGCAGCGACCGGGACCGGGAGACCCAGTACTTC	CASSDRDRETQYF
TRBD1	-	TRBV7-6	TRBJ2-7	TGTGCCAGCAGCCCCGGGACAGGGCTTTCCTCCTACGAGCAGTACTTC	CASSPGTGLSSYEQYF
-	-	TRBV6-1	TRBJ2-7	TGTGCCAGCATGGGCATGGGGAACGCCTACGAGCAGTACTTC	CASMGMGNAYEQYF
TRBD1	-	TRBV28	TRBJ2-7	TGTGCCAGCAGCCGTAGGGGACAGACGTCCTACGAGCAGTACTTC	CASSRRGQTSYEQYF
TRBD1	once	TRBV9	TRBJ2-7	TGTGCCAGCAGCGTCGAGGGACAGGGGTTCGAGCAGTACTTC	CASSVEGQGFEQYF
TRBD2	-	TRBV9	TRBJ2-2	TGTGCCAGCAGCCTACTGGGGACTAGCGGATACACCGGGGAGCTGTTTTTT	CASSLLGTSGYTGELFF
-	-	TRBV7-9	TRBJ2-7	TGTGCCAGCAGCTTCGCCGACTACGAGCAGTACTTC	CASSFADYEQYF
-	-	TRBV30	TRBJ2-3	TGTGCCTGGGAGCTAGGGGAAGGGGATACGCAGTATTTT	CAWELGEGDTQYF
TRBD1	-	TRBV13	TRBJ2-5	TGTGCCAGCAGCCCGGACCGACAGGGTCAGATAGAGACCCAGTACTTC	CASSPDRQGQIETQYF